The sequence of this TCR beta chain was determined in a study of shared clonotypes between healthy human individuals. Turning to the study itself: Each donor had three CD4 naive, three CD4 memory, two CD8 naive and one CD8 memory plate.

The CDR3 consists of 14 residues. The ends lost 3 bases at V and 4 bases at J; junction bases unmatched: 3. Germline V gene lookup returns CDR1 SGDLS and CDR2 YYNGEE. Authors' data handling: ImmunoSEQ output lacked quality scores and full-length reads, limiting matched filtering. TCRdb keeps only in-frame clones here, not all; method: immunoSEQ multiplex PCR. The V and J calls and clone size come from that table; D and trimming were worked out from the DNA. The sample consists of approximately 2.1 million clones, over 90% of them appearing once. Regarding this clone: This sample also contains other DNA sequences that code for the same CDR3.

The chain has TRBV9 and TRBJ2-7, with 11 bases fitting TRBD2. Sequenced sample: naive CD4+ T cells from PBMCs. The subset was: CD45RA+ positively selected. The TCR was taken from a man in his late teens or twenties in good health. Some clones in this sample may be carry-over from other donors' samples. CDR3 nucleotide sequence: TGTGCCAGCAGCGCGACTAGCGGGACGTACGAGCAGTACTTC. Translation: CASSATSGTYEQYF.